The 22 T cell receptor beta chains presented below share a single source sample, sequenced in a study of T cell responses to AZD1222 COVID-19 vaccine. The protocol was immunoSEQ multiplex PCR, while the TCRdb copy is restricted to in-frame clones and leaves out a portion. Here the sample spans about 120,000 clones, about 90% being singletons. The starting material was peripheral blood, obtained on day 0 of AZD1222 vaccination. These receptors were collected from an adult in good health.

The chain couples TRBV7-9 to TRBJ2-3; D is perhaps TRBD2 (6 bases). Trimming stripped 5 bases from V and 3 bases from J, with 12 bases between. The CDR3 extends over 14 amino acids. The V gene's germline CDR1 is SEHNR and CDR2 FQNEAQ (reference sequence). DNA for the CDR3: TGTGCCAGCAGCATGGGACTGGCAACAGATACGCAGTATTTT. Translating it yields CASSMGLATDTQYF.

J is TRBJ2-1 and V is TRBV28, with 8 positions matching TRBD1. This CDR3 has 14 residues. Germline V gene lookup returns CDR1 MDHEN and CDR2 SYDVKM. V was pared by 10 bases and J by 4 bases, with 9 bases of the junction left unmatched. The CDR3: CATADRGLYNEQFF. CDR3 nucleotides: TGTGCCACCGCAGACAGGGGTTTGTACAATGAGCAGTTCTTC.

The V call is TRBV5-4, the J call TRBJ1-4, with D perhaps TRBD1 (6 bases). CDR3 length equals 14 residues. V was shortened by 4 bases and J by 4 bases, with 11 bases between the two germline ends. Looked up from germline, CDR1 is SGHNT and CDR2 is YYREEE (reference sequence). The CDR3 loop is CASSQKQGNEKLFF. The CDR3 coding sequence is TGTGCCAGCAGCCAAAAACAGGGTAATGAAAAACTGTTTTTT.

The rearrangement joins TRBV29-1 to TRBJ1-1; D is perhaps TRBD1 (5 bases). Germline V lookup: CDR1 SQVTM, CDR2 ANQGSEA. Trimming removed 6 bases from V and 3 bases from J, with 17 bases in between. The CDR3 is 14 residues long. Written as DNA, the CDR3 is TGCAGCGTCTATGTTGTAGGGGCCTACACTGAAGCTTTCTTT. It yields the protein CSVYVVGAYTEAFF.

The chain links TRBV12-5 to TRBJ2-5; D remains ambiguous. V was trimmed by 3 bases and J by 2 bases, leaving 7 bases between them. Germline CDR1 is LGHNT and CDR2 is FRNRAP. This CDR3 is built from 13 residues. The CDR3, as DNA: TGTGCTAGTGGTTTTTGGCAGCAAGAGACCCAGTACTTC. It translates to CASGFWQQETQYF.

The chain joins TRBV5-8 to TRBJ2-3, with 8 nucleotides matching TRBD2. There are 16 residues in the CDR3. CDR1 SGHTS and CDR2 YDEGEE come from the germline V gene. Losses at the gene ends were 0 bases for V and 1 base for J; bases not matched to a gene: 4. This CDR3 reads CASSLVRGGGTDTQYF. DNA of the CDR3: TGTGCCAGCAGCTTGGTCCGGGGGGGCGGCACAGATACGCAGTATTTT.

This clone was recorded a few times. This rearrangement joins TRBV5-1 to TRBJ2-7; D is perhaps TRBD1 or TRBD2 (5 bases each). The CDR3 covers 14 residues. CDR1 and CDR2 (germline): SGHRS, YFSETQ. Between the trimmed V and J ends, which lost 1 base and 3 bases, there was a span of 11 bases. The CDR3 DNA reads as TGCGCCAGCAGCTTGACTGGGGGAAACTACGAGCAGTACTTC. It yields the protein CASSLTGGNYEQYF.

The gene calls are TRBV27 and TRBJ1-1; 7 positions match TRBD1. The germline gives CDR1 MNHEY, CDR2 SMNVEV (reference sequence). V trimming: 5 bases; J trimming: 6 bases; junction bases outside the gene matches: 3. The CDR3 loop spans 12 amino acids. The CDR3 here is CASSRQGSEAFF. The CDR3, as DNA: TGTGCCAGCAGTCGACAGGGTTCTGAAGCTTTCTTT.

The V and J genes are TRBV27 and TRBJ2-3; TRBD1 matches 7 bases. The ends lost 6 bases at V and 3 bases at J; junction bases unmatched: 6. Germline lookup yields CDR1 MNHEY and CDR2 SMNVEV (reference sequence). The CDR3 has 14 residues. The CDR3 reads CASRRTGSTDTQYF. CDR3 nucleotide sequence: TGTGCCAGCAGGAGGACAGGTTCGACAGATACGCAGTATTTT.

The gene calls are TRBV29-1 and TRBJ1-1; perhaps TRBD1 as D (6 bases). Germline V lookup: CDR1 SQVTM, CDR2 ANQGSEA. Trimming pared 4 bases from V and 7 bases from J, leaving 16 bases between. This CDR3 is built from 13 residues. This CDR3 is CSVVLGGFGEAFF. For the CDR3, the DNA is TGCAGCGTTGTCTTAGGGGGATTTGGTGAAGCTTTCTTT. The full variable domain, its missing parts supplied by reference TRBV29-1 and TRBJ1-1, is SAVISQKPSRDICQRGTSLTIQCQVDSQVTMMFWYRQQPGQSLTLIATANQGSEATYESGFVIDKFPISRPNLTFSTLTVSNMSPEDSSIYLCSVVLGGFGEAFFGQGTRLTVV.

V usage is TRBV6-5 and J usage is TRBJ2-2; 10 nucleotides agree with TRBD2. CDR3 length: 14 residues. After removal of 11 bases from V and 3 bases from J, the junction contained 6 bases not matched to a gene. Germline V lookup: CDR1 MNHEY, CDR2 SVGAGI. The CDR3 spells CAGRAGGDTGELFF. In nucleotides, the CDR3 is TGTGCCGGTCGAGCGGGAGGGGACACCGGGGAGCTGTTTTTT.

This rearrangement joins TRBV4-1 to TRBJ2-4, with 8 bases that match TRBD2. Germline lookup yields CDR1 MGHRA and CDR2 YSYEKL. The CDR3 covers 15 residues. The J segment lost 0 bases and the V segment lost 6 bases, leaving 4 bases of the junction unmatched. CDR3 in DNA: TGCGCCAGCAGGACTAGCGTATTAGCCAAAAACATTCAGTACTTC. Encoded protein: CASRTSVLAKNIQYF.

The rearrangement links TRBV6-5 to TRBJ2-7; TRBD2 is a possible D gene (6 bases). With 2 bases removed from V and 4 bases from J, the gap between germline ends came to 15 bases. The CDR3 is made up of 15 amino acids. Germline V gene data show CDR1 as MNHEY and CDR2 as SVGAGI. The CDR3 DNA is TGTGCCAGCAGTTACGCAGCGGGTGTTATGTACGAGCAGTACTTC. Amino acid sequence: CASSYAAGVMYEQYF.

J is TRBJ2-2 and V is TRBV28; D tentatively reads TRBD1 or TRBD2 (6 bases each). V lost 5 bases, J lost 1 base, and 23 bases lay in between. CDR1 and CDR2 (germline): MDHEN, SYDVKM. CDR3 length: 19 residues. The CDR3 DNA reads TGTGCCAGCAGTCAGAGTTGGGGGGCTGGTTTTAGGAACACCGGGGAGCTGTTTTTT. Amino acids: CASSQSWGAGFRNTGELFF.

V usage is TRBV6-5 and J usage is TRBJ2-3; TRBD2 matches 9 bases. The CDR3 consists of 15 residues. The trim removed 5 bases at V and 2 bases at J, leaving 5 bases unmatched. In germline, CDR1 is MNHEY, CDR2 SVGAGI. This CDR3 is CASSQLAGHTDTQYF. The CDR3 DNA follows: TGTGCCAGCAGTCAGCTAGCGGGGCACACAGATACGCAGTATTTT.

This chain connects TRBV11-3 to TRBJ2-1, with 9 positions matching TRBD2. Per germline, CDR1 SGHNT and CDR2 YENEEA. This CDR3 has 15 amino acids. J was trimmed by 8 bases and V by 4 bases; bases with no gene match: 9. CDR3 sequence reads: CASSSGTSTVDEQFF. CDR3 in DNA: TGTGCCAGCAGCTCCGGGACTAGCACTGTCGATGAGCAGTTCTTC.

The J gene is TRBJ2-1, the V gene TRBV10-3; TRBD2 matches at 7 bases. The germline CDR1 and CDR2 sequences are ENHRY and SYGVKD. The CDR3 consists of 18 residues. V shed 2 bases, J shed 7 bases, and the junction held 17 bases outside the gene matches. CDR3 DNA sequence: TGTGCCATCAGTGAGCATGTATCCGCGGGAGCCGGTGGGAATGAGCAGTTCTTC. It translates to CAISEHVSAGAGGNEQFF.

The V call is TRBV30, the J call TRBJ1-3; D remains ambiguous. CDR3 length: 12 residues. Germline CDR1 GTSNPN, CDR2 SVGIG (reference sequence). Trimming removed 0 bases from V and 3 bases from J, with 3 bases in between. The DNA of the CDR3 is TGTGCCTGGAGTGTCGATGGAAACACCATATATTTT. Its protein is CAWSVDGNTIYF.

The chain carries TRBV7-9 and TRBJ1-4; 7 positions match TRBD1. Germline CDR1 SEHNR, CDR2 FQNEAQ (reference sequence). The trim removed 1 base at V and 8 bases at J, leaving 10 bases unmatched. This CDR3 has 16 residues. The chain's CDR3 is CASSLEGQGVGEKLFF. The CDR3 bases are TGTGCCAGCAGCTTAGAGGGCCAGGGGGTCGGCGAAAAACTGTTTTTT.

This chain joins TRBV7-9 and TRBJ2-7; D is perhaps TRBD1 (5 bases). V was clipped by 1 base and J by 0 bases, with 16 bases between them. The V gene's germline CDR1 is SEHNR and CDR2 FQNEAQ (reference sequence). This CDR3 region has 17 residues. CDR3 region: CASSLDRYLGGSYEQYF. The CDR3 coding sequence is TGTGCCAGCAGCTTAGACAGGTATCTGGGTGGCTCCTACGAGCAGTACTTC.

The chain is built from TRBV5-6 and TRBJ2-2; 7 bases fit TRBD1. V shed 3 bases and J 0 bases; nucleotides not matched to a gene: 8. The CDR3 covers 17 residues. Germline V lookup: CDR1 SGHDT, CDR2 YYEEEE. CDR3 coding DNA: TGTGCCAGCAGCTACGCACTTACAGGGGCGAACACCGGGGAGCTGTTTTTT. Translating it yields CASSYALTGANTGELFF.

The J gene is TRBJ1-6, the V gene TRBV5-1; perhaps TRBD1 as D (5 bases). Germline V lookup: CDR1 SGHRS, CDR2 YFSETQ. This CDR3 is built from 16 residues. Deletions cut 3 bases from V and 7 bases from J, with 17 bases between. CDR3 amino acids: CASSWSGQGRNSPLHF. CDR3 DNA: TGCGCCAGCAGCTGGTCTGGGCAGGGAAGGAATTCACCCCTCCACTTT.